A single sample is the source of the 18 T cell receptor beta chains below, sequenced in a study of control samples from healthy donors and cancer patients. Produced via immunoSEQ multiplex PCR; TCRdb's table is partial and in-frame only. This sample carries approximately 100,000 clones, about 83% of them seen once, and the ten largest clones take around 2.1%. The specimen was blood. The receptors were sampled from a woman between 40 and 50 years old in good health.

The chain joins TRBV30 to TRBJ2-2, with 8 positions matching TRBD2. Germline V gives CDR1 GTSNPN, CDR2 SVGIG (reference sequence). This CDR3 has 15 residues. The V and J ends lost 0 bases and 8 bases, in that order; junction bases with no gene match: 8. The CDR3 region is CAWSVTRGGTGELFF. The CDR3 region has the DNA TGTGCCTGGAGTGTAACACGGGGGGGCACGGGGGAGCTGTTTTTT.

The V and J genes are TRBV19 and TRBJ1-5; no reliable D call. The ends were cut back, 6 bases at V and 4 bases at J, with 13 bases in the middle. The CDR3 is made up of 14 amino acids. CDR1 and CDR2 (germline): LNHDA, SQIVND (reference sequence). CDR3 sequence (DNA): TGTGCCAGTAGAGTGGGGAGGCTAAATCAGCCCCAGCATTTT. This codes for CASRVGRLNQPQHF.

The chain is built from TRBV6-5 and TRBJ2-7, with D perhaps TRBD1 (6 bases). This CDR3 is 14 amino acids long. CDR1 and CDR2 (germline): MNHEY, SVGAGI. Trimming took off 6 bases at V and 6 bases at J, with 18 bases between the two ends. This chain's CDR3 is CASSRNKQGGEQYF. In DNA form, the CDR3 reads TGTGCCAGCAGCCGCAATAAACAGGGTGGCGAGCAGTACTTC.

This chain links TRBV5-1 with TRBJ2-1, with D perhaps given as TRBD1 or TRBD2 (6 bases each). Trimming removed 1 base at V and 6 bases at J, with 17 bases between. Per germline, CDR1 SGHRS and CDR2 YFSETQ. This CDR3 contains 16 residues. The CDR3 region has the DNA TGCGCCAGCAGCTTGACCAGAGGGGGGCCGGGCAATGAGCAGTTCTTC. Its translation: CASSLTRGGPGNEQFF. Drawing the rest from reference TRBV5-1 and TRBJ2-1, the complete variable domain is KAGVTQTPRYLIKTRGQQVTLSCSPISGHRSVSWYQQTPGQGLQFLFEYFSETQRNKGNFPGRFSGRQFSNSRSEMNVSTLELGDSALYLCASSLTRGGPGNEQFFGPGTRLTVL.

V gene TRBV2 combines with J gene TRBJ2-4; D is unclear. Germline CDR1 and CDR2: SNHLY and FYNNEI. The ends were cut back, 3 bases at V and 8 bases at J, with 5 bases in the middle. The CDR3 has 11 amino acids. The CDR3 here is CASSDFHIQYF. The CDR3, as DNA: TGTGCCAGCAGTGATTTTCACATTCAGTACTTC.

The chain has TRBV10-3 and TRBJ2-1; either TRBD1 or TRBD2 may fit D (5 bases each). Trimming shortened V by 0 bases and J by 9 bases, and 15 bases separated the two germline ends. Per germline, CDR1 ENHRY and CDR2 SYGVKD. The length of the CDR3 is 15 residues. For the CDR3, the DNA is TGTGCCATCAGTGAGTCCGAGCAGGGCGGAGGTGAGCAGTTCTTC. It specifies CAISESEQGGGEQFF.

J is TRBJ2-6 and V is TRBV5-6; D might be TRBD1 (6 bases). Trimming stripped 3 bases from V and 4 bases from J, with 14 bases between. The CDR3 length is 16 residues. The germline V gene encodes CDR1 SGHDT and CDR2 YYEEEE. The chain's CDR3 is CASSWGHPRGANVLTF. CDR3 bases: TGTGCCAGCAGCTGGGGACACCCGAGGGGGGCCAACGTCCTGACTTTC.

The CDR3 coding sequence is TGTGCCAGCAGTACAGGGGAGGTTAATCACGAGCAGTACTTC. Encoded protein: CASSTGEVNHEQYF. The genes are TRBV6-5 and TRBJ2-7; D is perhaps TRBD1 (7 bases). V shed 5 bases and J shed 5 bases, with 16 bases lying between them. The CDR3 sequence is 14 residues long. CDR1 and CDR2 from the germline V gene are MNHEY and SVGAGI.

The chain uses TRBV6-4 and TRBJ2-3; 13 bases map to TRBD2. After removal of 2 bases from V and 4 bases from J, the junction contained 3 bases not matched to a gene. The CDR3 has 16 amino acids. Germline-derived CDR1 and CDR2 are MRHNA and SNTAGT. CDR3 residues: CASSDRTSGGSDTQYF. DNA of the CDR3: TGTGCCAGCAGTGACCGGACTAGCGGGGGCTCAGATACGCAGTATTTT.

The chain joins TRBV5-6 to TRBJ1-6; TRBD1 is a possible D gene (5 bases). V was trimmed by 3 bases and J by 5 bases, leaving 12 bases between them. The CDR3 is 15 residues long. Germline values: CDR1 SGHDT, CDR2 YYEEEE. The CDR3: CASSSRGFHNSPLHF. DNA for the CDR3: TGTGCCAGCAGCTCGAGGGGATTCCATAATTCACCCCTCCACTTT.

The chain is built from TRBV5-1 and TRBJ1-1; D unclear. The germline V and J ends were trimmed by 0 bases and 7 bases, with 10 bases remaining between them. The CDR3 is 13 amino acids. In germline, CDR1 is SGHRS, CDR2 YFSETQ. CDR3 coding DNA: TGCGCCAGCAGCTTGGGGGTAGGTGATGAAGCTTTCTTT. Translated, it gives CASSLGVGDEAFF.

The rearrangement joins TRBV5-8 to TRBJ1-5; the D is unclear. CDR1 is SGHTS, CDR2 YDEGEE, per germline. Trimming cost V 1 base and J 7 bases, with 12 bases left between them. The CDR3 is 14 amino acids. CDR3 DNA sequence: TGTGCCAGCAGCTTGTGGGAGGGCCGCCAGCCCCAGCATTTT. Translating gives CASSLWEGRQPQHF.

CDR3 region: CASSQTLTGGYNSPLHF. In nucleotides, the CDR3 is TGCGCCAGCAGCCAAACCCTGACAGGGGGTTATAATTCACCCCTCCACTTT. This chain joins TRBV4-3 and TRBJ1-6; 9 bases line up with TRBD1. Germline CDR1 reads LGHNA; CDR2 reads YSLEER. This CDR3 comprises 17 residues. Trimming at V came to 2 bases and at J to 4 bases, leaving 6 bases not matched to a gene.

This sequence joins TRBV6-1 and TRBJ1-4, with D possibly matching TRBD1 (6 bases). Trimming took 4 bases from V and 0 from J, leaving 15 bases between them. CDR3 size: 17 residues. Per germline, CDR1 MNHNS and CDR2 SASEGT. The chain's CDR3 is CASSAGGPYATNEKLFF. The CDR3 bases are TGTGCCAGCAGTGCCGGGGGGCCCTACGCAACTAATGAAAAACTGTTTTTT.

V and J are TRBV3-1 (or the pseudogene TRBV3-2) and TRBJ1-3; 8 bases match TRBD1. V shed 6 bases, J shed 2 bases, and the junction held 6 bases outside the gene matches. The CDR3 is made up of 15 amino acids. CDR1 is LGHDT, CDR2 YNNKEL, per germline (reference sequence). The CDR3 is CASSLQGGPGNTIYF. The DNA of the CDR3 is TGTGCCAGCAGTCTACAGGGGGGCCCTGGAAACACCATATATTTT.

This clone was seen only once. The chain carries TRBV30 and TRBJ2-7; tentatively, D is TRBD1 (6 bases). There are 13 residues in the CDR3. Trimming took 0 bases from V and 3 from J, leaving 9 bases between them. The V gene's germline CDR1 is GTSNPN and CDR2 SVGIG (reference sequence). The DNA of the CDR3 is TGTGCCTGGAGTGTGGGGGCAGACTACGAGCAGTACTTC. Translation gives CAWSVGADYEQYF.

CDR3 nucleotides: TGTGCCAGCAACTTTGGGTCTCAGCCCCAGCATTTT. It encodes CASNFGSQPQHF. The chain combines TRBV12-3 or TRBV12-4 with TRBJ1-5; no clear D gene. The ends were cut back, 7 bases at V and 6 bases at J, with 10 bases in the middle. The CDR3 is made up of 12 amino acids.

The CDR3 loop reads CASSFGTSGGLSTDTQYF. CDR3 in DNA: TGTGCCAGCAGCTTCGGGACTAGCGGGGGCCTCAGCACAGATACGCAGTATTTT. The V gene is TRBV9, the J gene TRBJ2-3, with 14 bases aligning to TRBD2. Looked up from germline, CDR1 is SGDLS and CDR2 is YYNGEE. Trimming cost V 4 bases and J 0 bases; bases outside gene matches: 7. This CDR3 is 18 amino acids long.